These 32 T cell receptor beta chains were sequenced from one sample in a study of CD8 T cells in Susac syndrome. A quantity of about 0.5 to 1 ug RNA underwent reverse transcription using random hexamers. From the immunoSEQ multiplex PCR reads, TCRdb called clonotypes with MiXCR, one entry per CDR3 protein. The data show about 400,000 distinct CDR3 sequences, 75% to 90% seen once. Source material: CD8+ T cells from PBMCs. All receptors derive from a human donor with multiple sclerosis.

This clonotype has a handful of counts. The chain employs TRBV28 and TRBJ2-7; unclear D gene. CDR1 is MDHEN and CDR2 is SYDVKM in the germline V gene. V shed 7 bases and J shed 7 bases, with 17 bases lying between them. The CDR3 covers 13 residues. The CDR3 spells CASNPTGSTEQYF. In DNA form, the CDR3 reads TGTGCCAGCAACCCCACGGGCTCTACTGAGCAGTACTTC.

This clonotype was seen only once. The chain recombines TRBV5-1 with TRBJ2-1; 9 bases align to TRBD1. CDR3 length: 15 amino acids. The J segment lost 6 bases and the V segment lost 4 bases, leaving 8 bases of the junction unmatched. The germline V gene encodes CDR1 SGHRS and CDR2 YFSETQ. This CDR3 is CASSAGTGTLNEQFF. For the CDR3, the DNA is TGCGCCAGCAGCGCCGGGACAGGGACCCTCAATGAGCAGTTCTTC.

This rearrangement joins TRBV4-1 to TRBJ1-1; TRBD1 matches 9 bases. The CDR3 runs 14 residues. Germline V lookup: CDR1 MGHRA, CDR2 YSYEKL. V trimming: 4 bases; J trimming: 5 bases; junction bases outside the gene matches: 5. The CDR3 DNA follows: TGCGCCAGCAGCCCCTTGACAGGGGGAACTGAAGCTTTCTTT. This codes for CASSPLTGGTEAFF.

The chain has TRBV12-3 or TRBV12-4 and TRBJ1-1; a possible D gene is TRBD1 (6 bases). There are 12 residues in the CDR3. V was pared by 6 bases and J by 10 bases, with 15 bases between. DNA for the CDR3: TGTGCCAGCAGCCAACTACAGGGTAGAGCTTTCTTT. Amino acid sequence: CASSQLQGRAFF.

On this clonotype itself: At one end the junction does not follow the germline gene, possibly because of a read error. This chain joins TRBV18 and TRBJ2-2; no clear D gene. CDR1 and CDR2 (germline): KGHSH, LQKENI. CDR3 length: 15 amino acids. The CDR3 bases are TGTACCAGCTCAGTGGGGTCCGCGAACACCGGGGAGCTGTTTTTT. This gives the protein CTSSVGSANTGELFF.

The chain carries TRBV27 and TRBJ1-3, with D tentatively TRBD1 (6 bases). The V end was cut by 6 bases, the J end by 0 bases, with 12 bases between. CDR1 MNHEY and CDR2 SMNVEV come from the germline V gene (reference sequence). The CDR3 extends over 15 amino acids. CDR3 residues: CASSHIGGSGNTIYF. CDR3 DNA sequence: TGTGCCAGCAGCCATATAGGGGGCTCTGGAAACACCATATATTTT.

This chain connects TRBV4-1 to TRBJ2-7; 7 bases are shared with TRBD1. The germline V gene encodes CDR1 MGHRA and CDR2 YSYEKL. The CDR3 loop spans 15 amino acids. V lost 3 bases, J lost 2 bases, and 7 bases stayed unmatched. The CDR3 nucleotides are TGCGCCAGCAGCCAGGCCCAGGGGGTACCCTACGAGCAGTACTTC. Translation: CASSQAQGVPYEQYF.

V gene TRBV4-2 combines with J gene TRBJ2-2, with 12 bases identical to TRBD2. Germline assignment: CDR1 LGHNA and CDR2 YNFKEQ. CDR3 length equals 16 residues. V was clipped by 3 bases and J by 7 bases; unmatched bases: 6. This CDR3 reads CASSHLAGGRNGELFF. The CDR3 DNA sequence: TGTGCCAGCAGCCACCTAGCGGGAGGGCGGAACGGGGAGCTGTTTTTT.

The chain joins TRBV5-4 to TRBJ2-1; no definite D call. CDR1 SGHNT and CDR2 YYREEE come from the germline V gene (reference sequence). The CDR3 is made up of 14 amino acids. The ends were cut back, 4 bases at V and 3 bases at J, with 11 bases in the middle. The DNA for the CDR3 is TGTGCCAGCAGCCACAACACCGACTACAATGAGCAGTTCTTC. This gives the protein CASSHNTDYNEQFF.

The V and J genes are TRBV27 and TRBJ1-1; D unclear. The ends were cut back, 2 bases at V and 3 bases at J, with 10 bases in the middle. CDR3 length equals 14 residues. Germline values: CDR1 MNHEY, CDR2 SMNVEV (reference sequence). The CDR3 coding sequence is TGTGCCAGCAGTTTAACCCTAGGGTACACTGAAGCTTTCTTT. Translated: CASSLTLGYTEAFF.

This chain uses TRBV5-1 with TRBJ2-1, with 9 bases identical to TRBD2. J lost 8 bases, V lost 0 bases, and 6 bases had no gene match. Germline CDR1 SGHRS, CDR2 YFSETQ. This CDR3 has 15 amino acids. CDR3 in DNA: TGCGCCAGCAGCTTGGCGGGCGGGGGGGCTGATGAGCAGTTCTTC. As protein: CASSLAGGGADEQFF. The whole variable domain, remainder taken from reference TRBV5-1 and TRBJ2-1, is KAGVTQTPRYLIKTRGQQVTLSCSPISGHRSVSWYQQTPGQGLQFLFEYFSETQRNKGNFPGRFSGRQFSNSRSEMNVSTLELGDSALYLCASSLAGGGADEQFFGPGTRLTVL.

The chain combines TRBV30 with TRBJ1-1; D not resolved. CDR3 size: 13 residues. Trimming took 1 base from V and 4 from J, leaving 10 bases between them. In germline, CDR1 is GTSNPN, CDR2 SVGIG (reference sequence). The CDR3 DNA follows: TGTGCCTGGAGTGAGCTTGTGGGCACTGAAGCTTTCTTT. Encoded protein: CAWSELVGTEAFF.

This clonotype has just one count. The gene calls are TRBV6-1 and TRBJ2-7; maybe TRBD2 (5 bases). The ends were cut back, 6 bases at V and 3 bases at J, with 12 bases in the middle. Germline CDR1 is MNHNS and CDR2 is SASEGT. CDR3 size: 13 residues. As DNA, the CDR3 is TGTGCCAGCAGCGGGATCTCGGTCTACGAGCAGTACTTC. It translates to CASSGISVYEQYF.

The chain uses TRBV6-5 and TRBJ2-7; the D is unclear. The V gene's germline CDR1 is MNHEY and CDR2 SVGAGI. CDR3 length: 13 amino acids. The V and J ends lost 0 bases and 3 bases respectively, with 6 bases between them. The CDR3 sequence is CASSYSSVYEQYF. The CDR3 DNA follows: TGTGCCAGCAGTTACTCGTCCGTCTACGAGCAGTACTTC.

This chain joins TRBV29-1 and TRBJ2-2; 7 bases are shared with TRBD1. Per germline, CDR1 SQVTM and CDR2 ANQGSEA. The CDR3 has 12 amino acids. With V trimmed by 6 bases and J by 4 bases, 2 bases remained unmatched. The CDR3 loop reads CSVYRGTGELFF. The CDR3 region has the DNA TGCAGCGTATACAGGGGCACCGGGGAGCTGTTTTTT.

The genes are TRBV11-2 and TRBJ1-2; unclear D gene. Germline V gene data show CDR1 as SGHAT and CDR2 as FQNNGV. Trimming left V 2 bases short and J 0 bases short, with 10 bases between. There are 15 residues in the CDR3. This CDR3 is CASSLISHTNYGYTF. As DNA, the CDR3 is TGTGCCAGCAGCTTAATCAGCCACACTAACTATGGCTACACCTTC. Together with reference TRBV11-2 and TRBJ1-2, the CDR3 gives the full variable domain: EAGVAQSPRYKIIEKRQSVAFWCNPISGHATLYWYQQILGQGPKLLIQFQNNGVVDDSQLPKDRFSAERLKGVDSTLKIQPAKLEDSAVYLCASSLISHTNYGYTFGSGTRLTVV.

V and J are TRBV27 and TRBJ2-4; no clear D gene. Germline values: CDR1 MNHEY, CDR2 SMNVEV (reference sequence). This CDR3 spans 14 amino acids. Trimming left V 3 bases short and J 2 bases short, with 8 bases between. For the CDR3, the DNA is TGTGCCAGCAGTTTGACACTTTCCAAAAACATTCAGTACTTC. Translated: CASSLTLSKNIQYF.

The chain recombines TRBV12-3 or TRBV12-4 with TRBJ2-1; D remains unclear. Trimming left V 3 bases short and J 3 bases short, with 6 bases between. The CDR3 totals 13 residues. CDR3 residues: CASSFAGYNEQFF. The CDR3 coding sequence is TGTGCCAGCAGTTTTGCCGGCTACAATGAGCAGTTCTTC.

V is TRBV5-1 and J is TRBJ1-2; D gene ambiguous. V shed 1 base and J shed 4 bases, with 8 bases lying between them. Germline V gene data show CDR1 as SGHRS and CDR2 as YFSETQ. The CDR3 totals 13 residues. CDR3 protein: CASSLTVIYGYTF. Written as DNA, the CDR3 is TGCGCCAGCAGCTTGACAGTTATCTATGGCTACACCTTC.

The CDR3 DNA follows: TGTGCCTGGAGCCAAGGTGAGCAGTTCTTC. Encoded protein: CAWSQGEQFF. The genes are TRBV30 and TRBJ2-1, with no clear D. The germline V and J ends were trimmed by 3 bases and 9 bases, with 6 bases remaining between them. The CDR3 sequence is 10 residues long. Per the germline V gene, CDR1 is GTSNPN and CDR2 is SVGIG (reference sequence).

CDR3 residues: CASSGQGIHYTEAFF. CDR3 nucleotide sequence: TGTGCCAGTAGTGGACAGGGAATACACTACACTGAAGCTTTCTTT. The V call is TRBV19, the J call TRBJ1-1; 8 nucleotides line up with TRBD1. This CDR3 is 15 amino acids long. Trimming removed 5 bases from V and 3 bases from J; junction bases left unmatched: 8. Germline CDR1 and CDR2: LNHDA and SQIVND (reference sequence).

On this clonotype itself: A read error may produce the germline difference seen at one junction end. The V call is TRBV3-1, the J call TRBJ1-1, with TRBD1 as a possible D gene (6 bases). Germline V gene data show CDR1 as LGHDT and CDR2 as YNNKEL (reference sequence). The CDR3 length is 12 residues. This CDR3 is CASSEGGAEAFF. Here the CDR3 DNA reads TGTGCCAGCAGCGAGGGGGGGGCTGAGGCTTTCTTT.

The V call is TRBV12-5, the J call TRBJ2-7; D not resolved. The CDR3 extends over 12 amino acids. V lost 1 base, J lost 3 bases, and 4 bases lay in between. Per germline, CDR1 LGHNT and CDR2 FRNRAP. The CDR3 nucleotides read TGTGCTAGTGGTTTGGACGGCTACGAGCAGTACTTC. This translates into CASGLDGYEQYF.

In its sample, this clonotype was seen a few times. The chain uses TRBV19 and TRBJ2-1; a weak D match, TRBD2 (7 bases). There are 15 residues in the CDR3. V lost 3 bases and J lost 2, with 11 bases in between. Looked up from germline, CDR1 is LNHDA and CDR2 is SQIVND (reference sequence). The CDR3 region has the DNA TGTGCCAGTAGTATTGGGGGGGCCCCCTACAATGAGCAGTTCTTC. Its translation: CASSIGGAPYNEQFF.

J is TRBJ1-1 and V is TRBV2; D not certain. Trimming stripped 2 bases from V and 0 bases from J, with 13 bases between. The CDR3 totals 16 residues. Germline CDR1 SNHLY, CDR2 FYNNEI. The CDR3 nucleotides are TGTGCCAGCAGTGAATCGCCAGGATCCTTGAACACTGAAGCTTTCTTT. Translation: CASSESPGSLNTEAFF. Full variable domain (missing parts from reference TRBV2 and TRBJ1-1): EPEVTQTPSHQVTQMGQEVILRCVPISNHLYFYWYRQILGQKVEFLVSFYNNEISEKSEIFDDQFSVERPDGSNFTLKIRSTKLEDSAMYFCASSESPGSLNTEAFFGQGTRLTVV.

This clonotype was picked up a small number of times. The V gene is TRBV12-3 or TRBV12-4, the J gene TRBJ2-3; D is ambiguous. V was shortened by 3 bases and J by 0 bases, with 4 bases between the two germline ends. This CDR3 contains 13 residues. The CDR3 reads CASSFPSTDTQYF. The CDR3 DNA reads as TGTGCCAGCAGTTTCCCCAGCACAGATACGCAGTATTTT.

The chain uses TRBV4-1 and TRBJ1-3; tentatively, D is TRBD1 (5 bases). The CDR3 has 17 residues. V was clipped by 0 bases and J by 2 bases, with 14 bases between them. Germline lookup yields CDR1 MGHRA and CDR2 YSYEKL. CDR3 nucleotide sequence: TGCGCCAGCAGCCAAGACAGGGAGGGCGCACCTGGAAACACCATATATTTT. Its protein product is CASSQDREGAPGNTIYF.

V and J are TRBV14 and TRBJ2-1; tentative D call: TRBD1 (6 bases). This CDR3 has 16 amino acids. Germline values: CDR1 SGHDN, CDR2 FVKESK. V lost 4 bases, J lost 0 bases, and 13 bases lay in between. Here the CDR3 reads CASSRSTGSSYNEQFF. The CDR3 nucleotides read TGTGCCAGCAGCCGGAGCACAGGGAGCTCCTACAATGAGCAGTTCTTC.

V is TRBV3-1 and J is TRBJ1-1; D might be TRBD1 (6 bases). V lost 0 bases, J lost 0 bases, and 14 bases lay in between. There are 17 residues in the CDR3. Germline-derived CDR1 and CDR2 are LGHDT and YNNKEL (reference sequence). The CDR3 here is CASSQERGAQMNTEAFF. Written as DNA, the CDR3 is TGTGCCAGCAGCCAAGAGAGGGGGGCCCAAATGAACACTGAAGCTTTCTTT.

The chain recombines TRBV11-2 with TRBJ2-1, with unresolved D. V lost 1 base to trimming and J lost 6 bases, with 10 bases between them. Germline CDR1 SGHAT, CDR2 FQNNGV. The CDR3 loop spans 14 amino acids. CDR3 protein: CASSLGYRLNEQFF. CDR3 in DNA: TGTGCCAGCAGCTTAGGATATCGGCTCAATGAGCAGTTCTTC. Full variable domain (missing parts from reference TRBV11-2 and TRBJ2-1): EAGVAQSPRYKIIEKRQSVAFWCNPISGHATLYWYQQILGQGPKLLIQFQNNGVVDDSQLPKDRFSAERLKGVDSTLKIQPAKLEDSAVYLCASSLGYRLNEQFFGPGTRLTVL.

This chain links TRBV5-1 with TRBJ1-1; D not certain. This CDR3 region has 17 residues. Trimming stripped 2 bases from V and 1 base from J, with 18 bases between. Germline assignment: CDR1 SGHRS and CDR2 YFSETQ. CDR3 sequence (DNA): TGCGCCAGCAGCTTAATTCCTCCGGTACGGGGGAACACTGAAGCTTTCTTT. It is translated as CASSLIPPVRGNTEAFF.

This clonotype was found a few times. The rearrangement links TRBV6-1 to TRBJ2-7; TRBD2 agrees at 7 bases. V lost 1 base and J lost 7; bases outside the gene matches: 10. CDR1 and CDR2 (germline): MNHNS, SASEGT. The CDR3 sequence is 15 residues long. The CDR3 is CASSEGSGTGWEQYF. CDR3 DNA: TGTGCCAGCAGTGAAGGGAGCGGGACCGGTTGGGAGCAGTACTTC.